The 3 T cell receptor beta chains given below trace back to one sample, sequenced in a study of CD8 T cells in Susac syndrome. An amount of RNA that ranged from roughly 0.45 to 1 ug was reverse transcribed with random hexamers. TCRdb recomputed calls from the immunoSEQ multiplex PCR reads with MiXCR, one row per CDR3 protein. The data contain about 300,000 distinct CDR3 sequences, almost 85% of them seen just once; the ten biggest clones take up approximately 0.2%. The sample consisted of CD8+ T cells from PBMCs. All receptors derive from a human donor with multiple sclerosis.

V and J are TRBV6-2 or TRBV6-3 and TRBJ2-3; the D gene is possibly TRBD2 (5 bases). The CDR3 is 15 amino acids. Between the trimmed V and J ends, which lost 0 bases and 2 bases, there was a span of 9 bases. Germline CDR1 is MNHEY and CDR2 is SVGEGT. CDR3 region: CASSYSRGNTDTQYF. In DNA, the CDR3 is TGTGCCAGCAGTTACTCTCGGGGAAACACAGATACGCAGTATTTT.

The chain employs TRBV28 and TRBJ1-4, with D perhaps matching TRBD1 (6 bases). Germline CDR1 reads MDHEN; CDR2 reads SYDVKM. With 2 bases removed from V and 4 bases from J, the gap between germline ends came to 8 bases. This CDR3 has 14 residues. The CDR3 here is CASSLAGVNEKLFF. Written as DNA, the CDR3 is TGTGCCAGCAGTTTAGCAGGGGTTAATGAAAAACTGTTTTTT.

The gene calls are TRBV6-5 and TRBJ2-2; D is undetermined. V was shortened by 2 bases and J by 3 bases, with 10 bases between the two germline ends. The CDR3 is 15 residues long. The V gene's germline CDR1 is MNHEY and CDR2 SVGAGI. CDR3 coding DNA: TGTGCCAGCAGTTACACGGTTTCGGACACCGGGGAGCTGTTTTTT. Protein sequence: CASSYTVSDTGELFF.